This T cell receptor (beta chain) originates from a study of CD8+ T cells in alopecia areata listed by TCRdb under 2018. With regard to the full study: The treated patients took part in an open-label pilot trial in which moderate-to-severe alopecia areata was treated with oral tofacitinib at 5 to 10 mg twice daily. For the treated patients, the SALT score, which quantifies what percentage of scalp surface area is affected, served as the measure of disease severity. Scalp clonality was compared across normal scalp (n=4), patchy alopecia areata scalp (n=8), and alopecia totalis/universalis scalp (n=8). Scalp tissue and sorted CD4+ and CD8+ peripheral blood T cells from patchy and totalis/universalis alopecia areata patients and from healthy controls were covered by human TCRbeta sequencing. In both human patients and the C3H/HeJ mouse model, the study applied high-throughput TCRbeta sequencing to look at T cell clonal expansion in alopecia areata. TCRbeta CDR3 regions were amplified by immunoSEQ multiplex PCR using 35 Vbeta forward and 13 Jbeta reverse primers. Tofacitinib was administered for 6 to 18 months, and 6 months of follow-up off drug were then conducted to assess delayed response and recurrence. RNA came from the PAXgene miRNA kit for fixed scalp, the miRNeasy kit for PBMCs, and the RNeasy kit for mouse skin. Patients on tofacitinib were biopsied at baseline and after 4 and 24 weeks of treatment, and several of the patients also had a later scalp biopsy.

Note on this clone: This clone's antigen is unknown. Base quality data are lacking; no much larger clone is found one base away.

Here is what the overall study found, with its caveats: Shared TCR sequences between patients were less evident than in mice, which may be partly attributable to HLA diversity in the patient population. Tofacitinib significantly decreased scalp clonality and the number of expanded CD8+ clones among the top 100 scalp clones. The treated cohort was small, with a single nonresponder, so links between baseline CD8+ expansion and response need larger studies. Lesional scalp, especially in alopecia totalis/universalis, showed higher clonality and more expanded CD8+ clones than normal scalp, suggesting antigenic drive. Many expanded lesional clones persisted in scalp and blood during tofacitinib treatment, which may partly explain relapse after stopping treatment. Unlike mouse skin, where gammadelta T cells dominate, normal human skin contains resident alphabeta T cells that get sequenced too, which complicates analysis of the scalp TCR repertoire.

What this sample's time point label stands for: around 4 weeks on oral tofacitinib. The treatment or condition label of this sample denotes: oral pan-JAK inhibitor, 5-10 mg twice daily. Lesional scalp punch biopsies and peripheral blood were obtained from alopecia areata patients. PBMCs were isolated by density centrifugation and stained for CD3, CD4 and CD8, after which CD4+ and CD8+ T cells were sorted on a FACSAria. From the cysteine up to the phenylalanine, the CDR3 has a length of 14 residues. Just the 42-base CDR3 DNA is kept, in frame starting at base 1. V is pared back by 5 bases and J by 1 base, with 12 bases lying between the germline termini. The germline V gene (reference sequence) provides CDR1 PRHDT and CDR2 FYEKMQ. Libraries came from the immunoSEQ multiplex PCR assay. For TCR sequencing, RNA was extracted from every sample and reverse transcribed into cDNA to serve as template. SuperScript III was used to make first-strand cDNA, primed with a 2:1 mix of oligo-dT and random hexamers. A synthetic immune receptor repertoire was used to assess amplification bias, and residual bias was removed computationally. As for the authors' bioinformatics: Raw reads were preprocessed to remove errors, and CDR3 was defined according to IMGT conventions as the region from the conserved cysteine to phenylalanine. Clonality was computed by normalizing Shannon entropy by log2 of the number of productive unique TCRs and subtracting the result from 1. Scalp TCRbeta sequences were cross-referenced with sorted blood CD4 and CD8 repertoires so that the CD4 or CD8 identity of scalp clones could be inferred. Imported from immuneACCESS, the table was reduced by TCRdb to in-frame sequences with V and J called. These copies leave out some clones; in studies compared against another copy, an unresolved V gene accounts for under half, and the cause of the remainder is not known. V and J calls and clone size are copied from that table; D and trimming were computed from the DNA. Recorded for this sample are roughly 98,000 clones; 60% to 75% of them occurred a single time. Roughly a sixth of the sample comes from the top ten.

The clonotype comes from a human donor with alopecia areata. The V and J genes are TRBV13 and TRBJ2-7; the D segment cannot be called with confidence. Here the sequenced sample was CD8+ T cells sorted from blood, taken at week 4, from a patient treated with tofacitinib. The CDR3: CASSTITASYEQYF. DNA sequence: TGTGCCAGCAGCACCATCACAGCTTCCTACGAGCAGTACTTC.